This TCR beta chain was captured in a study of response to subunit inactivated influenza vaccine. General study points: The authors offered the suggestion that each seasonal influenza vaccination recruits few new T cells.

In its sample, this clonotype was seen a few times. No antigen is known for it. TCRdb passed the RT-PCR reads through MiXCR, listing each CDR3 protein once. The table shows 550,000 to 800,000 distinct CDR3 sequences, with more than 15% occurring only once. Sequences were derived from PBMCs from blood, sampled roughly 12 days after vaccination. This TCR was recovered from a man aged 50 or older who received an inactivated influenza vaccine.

This CDR3 reads CASSQGGVITYEQYF. CDR3 bases: TGTGCCAGCAGCCAGGGCGGGGTGATAACCTACGAGCAGTACTTC. The chain joins TRBV3-1 to TRBJ2-7, with D maybe TRBD2 (6 bases). The CDR3 consists of 15 residues. V lost 3 bases to trimming and J lost 2 bases, with 14 bases between them. The V gene's germline CDR1 is LGHDT and CDR2 YNNKEL (reference sequence).